Detailed here is one T cell receptor beta chain. The antigen it binds to is not known. Sequencing used a NextSeq 550. The Human TCR Profiling Kit (MiLaboratory) was used to prepare UMI-labeled 5' RACE TRB cDNA libraries. cDNA synthesis used the entire amount of extracted RNA, and PCR amplification then used the entire amount of cDNA produced. The libraries were made side by side, with each library going through the same number of PCR cycles. On the authors' methods: About 54,000 +/- 9,700 unique UMI-labeled TRB cDNA molecules per library were extracted with MIGEC and MiXCR, with at least two reads per UMI required. An average of around 40,000 +/- 10,000 functional in-frame TRB CDR3 nucleotide clonotypes without stop codons was found per library. After downsampling to 5000 UMI-labeled TRB molecules per sample, diversity metrics such as normalized Shannon-Wiener and Chao1 were calculated in VDJtools. VDJtools was used to calculate clonotype-size-weighted physicochemical properties of the central five CDR3 residues, namely interaction energy, strength, volume and Kidera factor 4. Based on TCRdb reprocessing of the reads, there is one entry per CDR3 protein sequence, and DNA is missing. It is TCRdb's table, rather than the study itself, that gives the V and J calls and clone size. This sample's table carries 150,000 or so distinct CDR3 sequences. Clones ranked in the top ten supply less than 0.3% of the sample.

As encoded in the germline V gene, CDR1 is MDHEN while CDR2 is SYDVKM. CDR3 length: 15 amino acids, cysteine to phenylalanine. The protein alone is recorded here. The data derive from a study of CXCR3-negative and CXCR3-positive naive CD8 T cells (dated by TCRdb to between 2018 and 2021). A note on the overall study: In total, 120 million to 150 million TRB reads were obtained, corresponding to roughly 1.5 +/- 0.3 million reads per library. TRBV-TRBJ cluster analysis included naive subsets from roughly 5 donors and memory cells from 3 donors. Data from roughly eleven donors, pooled across two independent experiments, went into the diversity and physicochemical repertoire analyses. Overall study outcomes, separate from this receptor: Repertoire diversity was comparably high in both naive subsets but much lower in memory CD8+ T cells. TRBV-TRBJ usage was similar between naive CXCR3-negative and CXCR3-positive cells from the same donor, while memory cells showed distinct patterns. TRB CDR3s from CXCR3-positive naive cells showed higher hydrophobicity (lower Kidera factor 4), lower energy, and higher strength and volume indices than CXCR3-negative naive cells. Because surface CD5, which is linked to self-reactivity in mice, was comparable between the naive subsets, TCR interaction strength was also inferred from the physicochemical properties of TRB CDR3s. Freshly isolated PBMCs were used for most assays because CXCR3 expression went down partially after cryopreservation.

For every CD8+ T cell subset, approximately 330,000 cells were flow-sorted straight into RLT lysis buffer, and each subset was sorted in triplicate. To exclude memory contaminants, naive CD8+ T cells were stringently defined as CD45RO-CCR7+CD27+CD95-. Peripheral blood mononuclear cells were isolated from buffy coats using standard density gradient centrifugation. A FACSAria III was used to flow-sort naive CD8+ T cells into CXCR3-negative and CXCR3-positive populations. An RNeasy Mini Kit was used to extract total RNA from the sorted cells. Material: naive CXCR3- CD8+ T cells from blood. What the cell subset or site label conveys for this sample: CD45RO-CCR7+CD27+CD95- naive CD8+ T cells lacking CXCR3 (TNR3-). The TCR sequence derives from a human donor in good health. Some clones in this sample may be carry-over from other donors' samples. The receptor chain draws on TRBV28 and TRBJ2-5; TCRdb calls TRBD2, which cannot be checked without DNA. The CDR3 protein sequence reads: CASSRDWRYQETQYF.